A single sample is the source of the 22 T cell receptor beta chains below, sequenced in a study of blood T cell repertoires in COVID-19. This table comes from immunoSEQ multiplex PCR, and its TCRdb copy is limited to in-frame clones, with some not included. Of approximately 110,000 clones in the sample, about three quarters were seen once. Sequencing was carried out using peripheral blood. Receptor source: a woman aged 65 to 85 with acute or convalescent COVID-19.

The gene calls are TRBV19 and TRBJ1-1; D uncertain. V lost 9 bases, J lost 2 bases, and 13 bases lay in between. Germline V lookup: CDR1 LNHDA, CDR2 SQIVND (reference sequence). This CDR3 is built from 13 residues. The CDR3 region is CASPIRSNTEAFF. The CDR3 nucleotides read TGTGCCAGCCCCATCAGGTCTAACACTGAAGCTTTCTTT.

This clone was counted a single time. The V call is TRBV7-8, the J call TRBJ2-5; no definite D call. CDR3 length: 13 amino acids. The V end lost 1 base, the J end lost 4 bases, and 7 bases lay between the germline ends. Germline values: CDR1 SGHVS, CDR2 FQNEAQ. Here the CDR3 reads CASSLGLGETQYF. DNA of the CDR3: TGTGCCAGCAGCTTAGGACTGGGAGAGACCCAGTACTTC.

The V and J genes are TRBV28 and TRBJ1-5, with 7 positions matching TRBD1. The germline gives CDR1 MDHEN, CDR2 SYDVKM. V shed 0 bases, J shed 7 bases, and the junction held 21 bases outside the gene matches. CDR3 length equals 20 residues. This chain's CDR3 is CASSLWGIKGLRGLWQPQHF. In DNA form, the CDR3 reads TGTGCCAGCAGTTTATGGGGTATTAAGGGGCTAAGGGGGCTCTGGCAGCCCCAGCATTTT.

This rearrangement joins TRBV7-2 to TRBJ1-1; D not certain. The germline V and J ends were trimmed by 2 bases and 1 base, with 5 bases remaining between them. Germline CDR1 SGHTA, CDR2 FQGNSA. CDR3 length: 13 amino acids. The DNA for the CDR3 is TGTGCCAGCAGCTTACAGGCGAACACTGAAGCTTTCTTT. Its protein is CASSLQANTEAFF. Full variable domain (rest looked up from reference TRBV7-2 and TRBJ1-1): GAGVSQSPSNKVTEKGKDVELRCDPISGHTALYWYRQSLGQGLEFLIYFQGNSAPDKSGLPSDRFSAERTGGSVSTLTIQRTQQEDSAVYLCASSLQANTEAFFGQGTRLTVV.

The V and J genes are TRBV6-1 and TRBJ2-3; a weak D match, TRBD2 (5 bases). CDR1 is MNHNS, CDR2 SASEGT, per germline. The V end lost 3 bases, the J end lost 5 bases, and 6 bases lay between the germline ends. The CDR3 runs 12 residues. CDR3 region: CASSDGRDTQYF. Here the CDR3 DNA reads TGTGCCAGCAGTGATGGGAGAGATACGCAGTATTTT.

This clone was seen a handful of times. The chain couples TRBV19 to TRBJ1-2, with TRBD1 matching over 9 bases. V shed 5 bases, J shed 6 bases, and the junction held 10 bases outside the gene matches. Germline V gene data show CDR1 as LNHDA and CDR2 as SQIVND (reference sequence). The CDR3 extends over 15 amino acids. The CDR3 DNA is TGTGCCAGTAGTGTTACAGGGGGCGACGGGAATGGCTACACCTTC. Its protein is CASSVTGGDGNGYTF.

The J gene is TRBJ1-3, the V gene TRBV6-5; 11 bases match TRBD1. Per the germline V gene, CDR1 is MNHEY and CDR2 is SVGAGI. J was trimmed by 5 bases and V by 2 bases; bases with no gene match: 5. This CDR3 contains 16 residues. The DNA of the CDR3 is TGTGCCAGCAGTTACGCGGACAGGGGGCGCAGAAACACCATATATTTT. Amino acid sequence: CASSYADRGRRNTIYF.

The chain carries TRBV4-3 and TRBJ2-4; weak D call: TRBD2 (6 bases). The V gene's germline CDR1 is LGHNA and CDR2 YSLEER. V was cut by 0 bases and J by 8 bases, with 17 bases left in between. This CDR3 comprises 16 residues. The CDR3 DNA sequence: TGCGCCAGCAGCCAAGATGGGGGGTTGGGGATGGACATTCAGTACTTC. This encodes CASSQDGGLGMDIQYF.

This clone was counted a few times. The J gene is TRBJ2-1, the V gene TRBV11-3; unclear D gene. Deletions cut 2 bases from V and 4 bases from J, with 6 bases between. Germline lookup yields CDR1 SGHNT and CDR2 YENEEA. This CDR3 spans 13 amino acids. The CDR3 here is CASSLNQYNEQFF. The CDR3 nucleotides are TGTGCCAGCAGCTTAAACCAGTACAATGAGCAGTTCTTC.

This clone was detected once. J is TRBJ2-5 and V is TRBV11-1, with unresolved D. The CDR3 totals 14 residues. Germline assignment: CDR1 SGHAT and CDR2 FQDESV (reference sequence). V lost 4 bases and J lost 5, with 14 bases in between. CDR3 in DNA: TGTGCCAGCAGCTCCACACCCGTCGTTGAGACCCAGTACTTC. Translation gives CASSSTPVVETQYF.

The rearrangement links TRBV15 to TRBJ1-3; unclear D gene. Germline lookup yields CDR1 LNHNV and CDR2 YYDKDF (reference sequence). CDR3 length: 14 amino acids. V lost 4 bases, J lost 4 bases, and 11 bases lay in between. In nucleotides, the CDR3 is TGTGCCACCAGCAAGGCAGGCTCAGGAAACACCATATATTTT. This codes for CATSKAGSGNTIYF. Combining the CDR3 with reference TRBV15 and TRBJ1-3 gives the whole variable domain DAMVIQNPRYQVTQFGKPVTLSCSQTLNHNVMYWYQQKSSQAPKLLFHYYDKDFNNEADTPDNFQSRRPNTSFCFLDIRSPGLGDTAMYLCATSKAGSGNTIYFGEGSWLTVV.

The rearrangement joins TRBV28 to TRBJ1-1; TRBD1 matches at 7 bases. This CDR3 has 14 residues. Germline V gene lookup returns CDR1 MDHEN and CDR2 SYDVKM. The V gene end was trimmed by 6 bases and the J gene end by 1 base; junction bases not matched to a gene: 5. Here the CDR3 reads CASRPGQPNTEAFF. Here the CDR3 DNA reads TGTGCCAGCAGACCGGGACAGCCGAACACTGAAGCTTTCTTT.

This clone showed up just once. The chain carries TRBV14 and TRBJ2-5, with 7 bases aligning to TRBD1. Germline V lookup: CDR1 SGHDN, CDR2 FVKESK. This CDR3 is 15 amino acids long. The ends lost 3 bases at V and 7 bases at J; junction bases unmatched: 11. CDR3 sequence reads: CASSQDRLRWGTQYF. The CDR3 region has the DNA TGTGCCAGCAGCCAGGACAGGCTACGGTGGGGGACCCAGTACTTC.

The rearrangement uses TRBV5-1 and TRBJ1-4; D is ambiguous. Germline V gene lookup returns CDR1 SGHRS and CDR2 YFSETQ. The CDR3 contains 16 residues. V lost 0 bases, J lost 5 bases, and 14 bases lay in between. The CDR3 reads CASSLEGWRINEKLFF. The CDR3 DNA reads as TGCGCCAGCAGCTTGGAGGGTTGGAGGATAAATGAAAAACTGTTTTTT. Supplemented by reference TRBV5-1 and TRBJ1-4, the full variable domain reads KAGVTQTPRYLIKTRGQQVTLSCSPISGHRSVSWYQQTPGQGLQFLFEYFSETQRNKGNFPGRFSGRQFSNSRSEMNVSTLELGDSALYLCASSLEGWRINEKLFFGSGTQLSVL.

The chain uses TRBV7-8 and TRBJ1-2; the match to TRBD1 covers 8 bases. Germline CDR1 is SGHVS and CDR2 is FQNEAQ. J lost 4 bases, V lost 1 base, and 5 bases had no gene match. The CDR3 runs 15 residues. The CDR3 spells CASSLDPGGLYGYTF. In DNA form, the CDR3 reads TGTGCCAGCAGCTTAGACCCAGGGGGCCTCTATGGCTACACCTTC.

The CDR3 loop reads CASSLLGQPQHF. CDR3 nucleotides: TGTGCCAGTAGCCTCCTAGGTCAGCCCCAGCATTTT. The chain couples TRBV19 to TRBJ1-5; unclear D gene. CDR1 and CDR2 from the germline V gene are LNHDA and SQIVND (reference sequence). The CDR3 is 12 residues long. Trimming left V 6 bases short and J 6 bases short, with 9 bases between.

The CDR3 loop reads CASSEAGEAFF. CDR3 nucleotide sequence: TGTGCCAGCAGTGAGGCAGGAGAAGCTTTCTTT. V usage is TRBV2 and J usage is TRBJ1-1; D gene uncertain. The V end lost 3 bases, the J end lost 8 bases, and 7 bases lay between the germline ends. The germline V gene has CDR1 SNHLY and CDR2 FYNNEI. CDR3 length equals 11 residues.

This chain connects TRBV4-1 to TRBJ2-1; 10 bases are shared with TRBD1. The trim removed 4 bases at V and 9 bases at J, leaving 9 bases unmatched. CDR3 size: 15 residues. Germline lookup yields CDR1 MGHRA and CDR2 YSYEKL. Here the CDR3 reads CASSPTRDRGSEQFF. CDR3 DNA: TGCGCCAGCAGCCCGACGAGGGACAGGGGTAGTGAGCAGTTCTTC.

This clone was detected ten times or more. The chain has TRBV20-1 and TRBJ2-5, with 7 bases lining up with TRBD2. This CDR3 comprises 15 residues. The germline V gene encodes CDR1 DFQATT and CDR2 SNEGSKA (reference sequence). V was pared by 3 bases and J by 0 bases, with 7 bases of the junction left unmatched. Written as DNA, the CDR3 is TGCAGTGCTAGTGACCGACTAGCCTACCAAGAGACCCAGTACTTC. Residues: CSASDRLAYQETQYF.

The CDR3 region is CASSERPGRKATNEKLFF. CDR3 bases: TGTGCCAGCAGTGAACGGCCGGGGAGAAAAGCAACTAATGAAAAACTGTTTTTT. The J gene is TRBJ1-4, the V gene TRBV6-1; D gene unclear. Deletions cut 2 bases from V and 0 bases from J, with 16 bases between. The CDR3 loop spans 18 amino acids. The germline V gene has CDR1 MNHNS and CDR2 SASEGT.

The V call is TRBV27, the J call TRBJ2-6; maybe TRBD2 (6 bases). This CDR3 comprises 15 residues. Germline V gene sequence: CDR1 MNHEY, CDR2 SMNVEV (reference sequence). Trimming stripped 8 bases from V and 0 bases from J, with 11 bases between. DNA for the CDR3: TGTGCCAGCGGGGACTTTACCTCTGGGGCCAACGTCCTGACTTTC. Encoded protein: CASGDFTSGANVLTF.

The chain is built from TRBV2 and TRBJ1-2; no reliable D call. V was pared by 6 bases and J by 4 bases, with 15 bases between. Germline-derived CDR1 and CDR2 are SNHLY and FYNNEI. The CDR3 has 14 residues. The CDR3 loop is CASRIQRGAYGYTF. CDR3 DNA: TGTGCCAGCAGGATTCAGCGTGGAGCCTATGGCTACACCTTC.